A single sample is the source of the 11 T cell receptor beta chains below, sequenced in a study of blood T cell repertoires in COVID-19. Some clones are missing from TCRdb's copy, which holds only in-frame ones; the method was immunoSEQ multiplex PCR. Among roughly 210,000 clones listed, more than 75% were seen once. Sample: PBMCs or T cells enriched from blood (not recorded which). The receptors originated from a man aged 25 to 40 in a cohort exposed to, infected with or recovered from COVID-19 (not recorded which).

The chain is built from TRBV10-2 and TRBJ2-1, with TRBD1 as a possible D gene (5 bases). The germline gives CDR1 WSHSY, CDR2 SAAADI. Trimming pared 5 bases from V and 10 bases from J, leaving 12 bases between. There are 12 residues in the CDR3. The CDR3: CASSTTSGEQFF. The DNA for the CDR3 is TGCGCCAGCAGTACTACATCAGGGGAGCAGTTCTTC.

V usage is TRBV5-8 and J usage is TRBJ1-1; D gene ambiguous. The CDR3 covers 16 residues. Trimming pared 2 bases from V and 1 base from J, leaving 15 bases between. In germline, CDR1 is SGHTS, CDR2 YDEGEE. In nucleotides, the CDR3 is TGTGCCAGCAGCTTTTGGCCCCCGGGAGAGAACACTGAAGCTTTCTTT. Protein product: CASSFWPPGENTEAFF.

The chain couples TRBV29-1 to TRBJ2-3; 7 bases align to TRBD1. V gave up 4 bases and J gave up 2 bases; unmatched junction bases: 3. Germline loops: CDR1 SQVTM, CDR2 ANQGSEA. The CDR3 totals 13 residues. The CDR3 spells CSVAGGVTDTQYF. In DNA, the CDR3 is TGCAGCGTTGCAGGGGGTGTCACAGATACGCAGTATTTT.

This clone occurred a few times. DNA for the CDR3: TGTGCCAGCAGTGAAGTCTTAACCGGGGAGCTGTTTTTT. Protein product: CASSEVLTGELFF. The J gene is TRBJ2-2, the V gene TRBV2; D gene uncertain. Trimming removed 1 base from V and 5 bases from J, with 5 bases in between. The germline V gene has CDR1 SNHLY and CDR2 FYNNEI. The CDR3 contains 13 residues. Using reference TRBV2 and TRBJ2-2 for the parts outside the CDR3, the full variable domain is EPEVTQTPSHQVTQMGQEVILRCVPISNHLYFYWYRQILGQKVEFLVSFYNNEISEKSEIFDDQFSVERPDGSNFTLKIRSTKLEDSAMYFCASSEVLTGELFFGEGSRLTVL.

This clone came up once. The rearrangement links TRBV6-5 to TRBJ1-1; D perhaps matches TRBD1 (5 bases). V lost 8 bases and J 3 bases, leaving 13 bases between the germline ends. Germline lookup yields CDR1 MNHEY and CDR2 SVGAGI. The length of the CDR3 is 13 residues. This CDR3 is CASSPTQDTEAFF. The DNA of the CDR3 is TGTGCCAGCTCCCCTACACAGGACACTGAAGCTTTCTTT.

The chain combines TRBV19 with TRBJ1-5, with D possibly being TRBD1 (6 bases). Trimming pared 9 bases from V and 0 bases from J, leaving 12 bases between. There are 14 residues in the CDR3. Germline CDR1 and CDR2: LNHDA and SQIVND (reference sequence). CDR3 amino acids: CASTGQNSNQPQHF. CDR3 DNA: TGTGCCAGCACTGGACAGAATAGCAATCAGCCCCAGCATTTT.

The CDR3 coding sequence is TGTGCCAGCAGCTTCCCCCTCCGCACAGATACGCAGTATTTT. This translates into CASSFPLRTDTQYF. The chain carries TRBV5-4 and TRBJ2-3; D remains unclear. V lost 2 bases to trimming and J lost 1 base, with 8 bases between them. The CDR3 totals 14 residues. Germline V CDR1 and CDR2: SGHNT, YYREEE (reference sequence).

The chain carries TRBV15 and TRBJ1-1; no clear D gene. CDR3 length: 14 residues. Germline-derived CDR1 and CDR2 are LNHNV and YYDKDF (reference sequence). The V gene lost 6 bases and the J gene lost 6 bases, with 17 bases spanning the gap. As DNA, the CDR3 is TGTGCCACCAGAGGTAAGGCGGGTTTCGCTGAAGCTTTCTTT. Translated: CATRGKAGFAEAFF.

The chain uses TRBV28 and TRBJ1-1; 12 positions match TRBD1. CDR1 is MDHEN and CDR2 is SYDVKM in the germline V gene. The CDR3 covers 15 residues. Trimming took 5 bases from V and 4 from J; bases not matched to a gene: 5. The chain's CDR3 is CASSPGQGAFTEAFF. The CDR3, as DNA: TGTGCCAGCAGTCCGGGACAGGGGGCCTTCACTGAAGCTTTCTTT.

The V gene is TRBV25-1, the J gene TRBJ1-3; D call uncertain. Germline V CDR1 and CDR2: MGHDK, SYGVNS. The ends were cut back, 6 bases at V and 7 bases at J, with 19 bases in the middle. This CDR3 is built from 15 residues. CDR3 coding DNA: TGTGCCAGCAGCAATAATAGCGGGGTGTGGAACACCATATATTTT. Its translation is CASSNNSGVWNTIYF.

V and J are TRBV7-8 and TRBJ2-3, with a weak D call TRBD1 (6 bases). The CDR3 length is 15 residues. V was trimmed by 0 bases and J by 0 bases, leaving 7 bases between them. From germline, CDR1 is SGHVS and CDR2 FQNEAQ. The CDR3 nucleotides read TGTGCCAGCAGCTTAGCGGGGGCTAGCACAGATACGCAGTATTTT. Translation gives CASSLAGASTDTQYF.